This T cell receptor beta chain comes out of a study of cytomegalovirus exposure and HLA in healthy donors. CDR1 is GTSNPN, CDR2 SVGIG, per germline (reference sequence). The CDR3 consists of 12 residues. The J segment lost 5 bases and the V segment lost 7 bases, leaving 2 bases of the junction unmatched. It was with 60 Vbeta and 13 Jbeta primers that the PCR ran. Produced via immunoSEQ multiplex PCR; TCRdb's table is partial and in-frame only. The data hold about 200,000 clones, with around 73% observed a single time. The genes are TRBV30 and TRBJ1-3; 10 bases are a match to TRBD1. The source material was PBMCs. The sequence came from a woman between 25 and 40 years old in good health and CMV-seronegative. DNA of the CDR3: TGTGCCTCAGACAGGGGGCGAAACACCATATATTTT. As protein: CASDRGRNTIYF.